These 20 T cell receptor beta chains share one sample of origin, sequenced in a study of cytomegalovirus exposure and HLA in healthy donors. The primer mix had 60 Vbeta and 13 Jbeta primers. Some clones are missing from TCRdb's copy, which holds only in-frame ones; the method was immunoSEQ multiplex PCR. The repertoire has some 150,000 clones, 75% to 80% of them found once; the top ten carry more than 4.5%. Sequencing input: PBMCs. The origin of the receptors is a woman aged 50 to 60 in good health and CMV-seronegative.

The chain links TRBV5-1 to TRBJ1-2, with a tentative D call TRBD1 (6 bases). This CDR3 has 16 residues. The germline CDR1 and CDR2 sequences are SGHRS and YFSETQ. Trimming stripped 3 bases from V and 0 bases from J, with 15 bases between. The CDR3 nucleotides read TGCGCCAGCAGCTGGGACAAGGGCCGAACTAACTATGGCTACACCTTC. Protein: CASSWDKGRTNYGYTF. The variable domain in full, completed from reference TRBV5-1 and TRBJ1-2, reads KAGVTQTPRYLIKTRGQQVTLSCSPISGHRSVSWYQQTPGQGLQFLFEYFSETQRNKGNFPGRFSGRQFSNSRSEMNVSTLELGDSALYLCASSWDKGRTNYGYTFGSGTRLTVV.

The chain recombines TRBV6-5 with TRBJ2-5, with 12 bases identical to TRBD2. The CDR3 totals 13 residues. From germline, CDR1 is MNHEY and CDR2 SVGAGI. The V and J ends lost 10 bases and 4 bases, in that order; junction bases with no gene match: 4. The CDR3 region has the DNA TGTGCCACCACGACTAGCGGGGGAGAGACCCAGTACTTC. It is translated as CATTTSGGETQYF.

This chain connects TRBV7-6 to TRBJ2-3; 12 bases are shared with TRBD2. This CDR3 is built from 19 residues. Germline values: CDR1 SGHVS, CDR2 FNYEAQ. J lost 0 bases, V lost 2 bases, and 9 bases had no gene match. The CDR3 loop is CASSLYRATSGRSTDTQYF. In nucleotides, the CDR3 is TGTGCCAGCAGCTTATACCGAGCGACTAGCGGGAGAAGCACAGATACGCAGTATTTT.

The J gene is TRBJ2-6, the V gene TRBV19; TRBD1 matches at 8 bases. The CDR3 totals 18 residues. The germline CDR1 and CDR2 sequences are LNHDA and SQIVND (reference sequence). V lost 4 bases, J lost 0 bases, and 8 bases stayed unmatched. The CDR3 DNA reads TGTGCCAGTAGTACGACAGGGGTGGTGCACTCTGGGGCCAACGTCCTGACTTTC. Translation: CASSTTGVVHSGANVLTF.

This clone came up a few times. The V call is TRBV14, the J call TRBJ1-3; D gene uncertain. The CDR3 is 15 residues long. CDR1 is SGHDN, CDR2 FVKESK, per germline. The V and J ends lost 1 base and 2 bases respectively, with 9 bases between them. The CDR3 reads CASSQAMGAGNTIYF. The CDR3 coding sequence is TGTGCCAGCAGCCAAGCAATGGGAGCTGGAAACACCATATATTTT.

This clone came up a few times. The V gene is TRBV27, the J gene TRBJ2-7; the match to TRBD1 covers 8 bases. CDR3 length: 14 amino acids. J was trimmed by 4 bases and V by 6 bases; bases with no gene match: 8. Per germline, CDR1 MNHEY and CDR2 SMNVEV (reference sequence). CDR3 protein: CASSQRTGRYEQYF. The CDR3 DNA reads TGTGCCAGCAGCCAAAGGACAGGGCGGTACGAGCAGTACTTC.

J is TRBJ2-7 and V is TRBV30, with a tentative D call TRBD2 (5 bases). CDR1 is GTSNPN and CDR2 is SVGIG in the germline V gene (reference sequence). V was shortened by 1 base and J by 0 bases, with 22 bases between the two germline ends. This CDR3 spans 18 amino acids. CDR3 in DNA: TGTGCCTGGAGTGCCACGGGGTTTGTTCGGACCCCCTCCTACGAGCAGTACTTC. It encodes CAWSATGFVRTPSYEQYF.

V and J are TRBV19 and TRBJ1-4, with D perhaps matching TRBD1 (5 bases). CDR3 length: 14 residues. V lost 2 bases and J lost 6, with 10 bases in between. CDR1 and CDR2 (germline): LNHDA, SQIVND (reference sequence). The CDR3 protein is CASSISGEDEKLFF. CDR3 bases: TGTGCCAGTAGTATATCGGGGGAGGATGAAAAACTGTTTTTT.

The genes are TRBV2 and TRBJ2-7; 7 positions agree with TRBD2. Germline V gene data show CDR1 as SNHLY and CDR2 as FYNNEI. The CDR3 length is 12 residues. The CDR3 loop is CAAGGFSYEQYF. As DNA, the CDR3 is TGTGCAGCCGGGGGGTTCAGCTACGAGCAGTACTTC. The full variable domain, in which reference TRBV2 and TRBJ2-7 provide the parts outside the CDR3, is EPEVTQTPSHQVTQMGQEVILRCVPISNHLYFYWYRQILGQKVEFLVSFYNNEISEKSEIFDDQFSVERPDGSNFTLKIRSTKLEDSAMYFCAAGGFSYEQYFGPGTRLTVT.

The table lists this clone with a few counts. The genes are TRBV5-1 and TRBJ2-2; D uncertain. Trimming stripped 0 bases from V and 2 bases from J, with 5 bases between. Germline V gene sequence: CDR1 SGHRS, CDR2 YFSETQ. CDR3 length: 14 residues. CDR3 in amino acids: CASSLVRNTGELFF. The CDR3 bases are TGCGCCAGCAGCTTGGTCAGAAACACCGGGGAGCTGTTTTTT.

The chain has TRBV4-3 and TRBJ1-2; TRBD1 matches at 7 bases. After removal of 4 bases from V and 0 bases from J, the junction contained 5 bases not matched to a gene. Germline values: CDR1 LGHNA, CDR2 YSLEER. The CDR3 loop spans 15 amino acids. The CDR3, as DNA: TGCGCCAGCAGCCTCCGGACAGGTGCTAACTATGGCTACACCTTC. Residues: CASSLRTGANYGYTF.

This clone occurred a few times. The genes are TRBV28 and TRBJ1-5; D is unresolved. Germline lookup yields CDR1 MDHEN and CDR2 SYDVKM. This CDR3 region has 14 residues. Trimming removed 3 bases from V and 7 bases from J, with 13 bases in between. CDR3 residues: CASSFRGGFQPQHF. The DNA for the CDR3 is TGTGCCAGCAGTTTCCGGGGAGGTTTCCAGCCCCAGCATTTT.

The chain uses TRBV7-9 and TRBJ2-7, with 10 bases identical to TRBD1. The CDR3 covers 16 residues. From germline, CDR1 is SEHNR and CDR2 FQNEAQ (reference sequence). Trimming took 4 bases from V and 5 from J; bases not matched to a gene: 11. The CDR3 DNA reads as TGTGCCAGCAGCTGGACAGGGGGAGGGTTACTCCACGAGCAGTACTTC. Translating gives CASSWTGGGLLHEQYF.

V is TRBV7-9 and J is TRBJ2-7; 7 positions match TRBD2. The CDR3 is 16 residues long. V was clipped by 5 bases and J by 4 bases; unmatched bases: 14. CDR1 is SEHNR, CDR2 FQNEAQ, per germline (reference sequence). CDR3 DNA: TGTGCCAGCAGCCCGGGGGGAACTGCCGGGACTTACGAGCAGTACTTC. Translation gives CASSPGGTAGTYEQYF.

The chain couples TRBV21-1 to TRBJ2-5; the table gives TRBD2 as D, unverified against the DNA. TRBV21-1 is noted as a pseudogene. The CDR3 totals 19 residues. CDR3 amino acids: CASSDKGRLAGAYQETQYF. As DNA, the CDR3 is TGTGCCAGCAGCGATAAAGGTAGACTAGCGGGGGCGTACCAAGAGACCCAGTACTTC.

The CDR3 sequence: CASSVDRGGNYGYTF. The DNA of the CDR3 is TGTGCCAGCAGCGTCGACAGGGGGGGTAACTATGGCTACACCTTC. The V and J genes are TRBV7-2 and TRBJ1-2; TRBD1 agrees at 9 bases. This CDR3 region has 15 residues. V shed 5 bases and J 1 base; nucleotides not matched to a gene: 5. Germline V gene lookup returns CDR1 SGHTA and CDR2 FQGNSA.

The chain couples TRBV27 to TRBJ1-2; D is perhaps TRBD1 (5 bases). V lost 4 bases to trimming and J lost 6 bases, with 21 bases between them. The CDR3 covers 16 residues. The germline CDR1 and CDR2 sequences are MNHEY and SMNVEV (reference sequence). The CDR3 coding sequence is TGTGCCAGCAGTTCGGTTGAGACAGCCCTGGGCGATGGCTACACCTTC. Protein sequence: CASSSVETALGDGYTF.

V and J are TRBV6-1 and TRBJ2-7, with 9 nucleotides matching TRBD1. J lost 0 bases, V lost 5 bases, and 2 bases had no gene match. The germline gives CDR1 MNHNS, CDR2 SASEGT. This CDR3 is built from 14 residues. The CDR3 here is CASSSDRGSYEQYF. The CDR3 coding sequence is TGTGCCAGCAGTTCGGACAGGGGCTCCTACGAGCAGTACTTC.

With respect to this clone: One end of the junction fails to match germline, which may point to a read error. The same CDR3 also results from other DNA sequences found in this sample. The chain is built from TRBV6-1 and TRBJ1-5, with a possible D match to TRBD1 (6 bases). From germline, CDR1 is MNHNS and CDR2 SASEGT. The CDR3 is 14 amino acids. DNA of the CDR3: TGTGCCAGCAGGAGCGTCGGGGGGGGGCAGCCCCAGCACTTT. Translating it yields CASRSVGGGQPQHF.

The chain employs TRBV25-1 and TRBJ2-1; the D is unclear. The CDR3 is made up of 11 amino acids. Between the trimmed V and J ends, which lost 8 bases and 4 bases, there was a span of 6 bases. The V gene's germline CDR1 is MGHDK and CDR2 SYGVNS. CDR3 protein: CASSVYNEQFF. DNA for the CDR3: TGTGCCAGCTCCGTATACAATGAGCAGTTCTTC.